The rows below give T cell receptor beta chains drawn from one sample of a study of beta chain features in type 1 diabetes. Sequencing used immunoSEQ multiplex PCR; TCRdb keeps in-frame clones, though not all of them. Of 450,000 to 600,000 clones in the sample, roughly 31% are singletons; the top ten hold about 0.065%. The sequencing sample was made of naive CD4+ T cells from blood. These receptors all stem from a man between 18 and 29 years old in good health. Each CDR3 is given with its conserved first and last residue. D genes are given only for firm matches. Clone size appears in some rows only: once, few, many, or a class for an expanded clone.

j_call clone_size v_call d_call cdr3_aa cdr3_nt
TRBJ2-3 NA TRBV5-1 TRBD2 CASSFWGAGEDTQYF TGCGCCAGCAGCTTCTGGGGAGCGGGAGAGGATACGCAGTATTTT
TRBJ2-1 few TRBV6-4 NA CASSDLDKEQFF TGTGCCAGCAGTGACCTAGATAAAGAGCAGTTCTTC
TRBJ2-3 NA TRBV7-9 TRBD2 CASSLVGTSGTDTQYF TGTGCCAGCAGCTTGGTGGGGACTAGCGGCACAGATACGCAGTATTTT
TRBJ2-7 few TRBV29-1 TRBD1 CSVPGQGNHEQYF TGCAGCGTCCCGGGACAGGGTAACCACGAGCAGTACTTC
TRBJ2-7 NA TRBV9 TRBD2 CASSSRGLADTYEQYF TGTGCCAGCAGCTCTCGAGGACTAGCGGACACCTACGAGCAGTACTTC
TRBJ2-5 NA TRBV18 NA CASSRQETQYF TGTGCCAGCTCCCGCCAAGAGACCCAGTACTTC
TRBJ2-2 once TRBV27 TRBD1 CASSPQGSNTGELFF TGTGCCAGCAGCCCACAGGGGTCGAACACCGGGGAGCTGTTTTTT
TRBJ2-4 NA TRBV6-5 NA CASSSRSGNIQYF TGTGCCAGCAGTTCCCGCAGCGGAAACATTCAGTACTTC
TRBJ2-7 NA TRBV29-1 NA CSVWSSYEQYF TGCAGCGTTTGGTCGTCCTACGAGCAGTACTTC
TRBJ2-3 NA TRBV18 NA CASSPGGSTDTQYF TGTGCCAGCTCACCAGGCGGTAGCACAGATACGCAGTATTTT
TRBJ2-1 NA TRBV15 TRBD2 CATGLAGASNEQFF TGTGCCACCGGTCTGGCGGGAGCCTCCAATGAGCAGTTCTTC
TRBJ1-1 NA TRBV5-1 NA CASSSDGNTEAFF TGCGCCAGCAGCTCCGACGGGAACACCGAAGCTTTCTTT
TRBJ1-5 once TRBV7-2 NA CASSLLPARGPQHF TGTGCCAGCAGCTTATTACCCGCGCGAGGGCCCCAGCATTTT
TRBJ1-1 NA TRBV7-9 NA CASSFRENTEAFF TGTGCCAGCAGCTTTCGGGAGAACACTGAAGCTTTCTTT
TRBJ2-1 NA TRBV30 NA CAWSVQGGNEQFF TGTGCCTGGAGTGTACAGGGGGGGAATGAGCAGTTCTTC
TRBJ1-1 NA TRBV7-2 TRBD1 CATRTGTEAFF TGTGCCACCCGGACAGGCACTGAAGCTTTCTTT
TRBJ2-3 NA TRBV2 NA CASSVWRGTDTQYF TGTGCCAGCAGTGTGTGGCGGGGCACAGATACGCAGTATTTT
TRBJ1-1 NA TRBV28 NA CASSFAGPNPNTEAFF TGTGCCAGCAGTTTCGCTGGCCCCAATCCTAACACTGAAGCTTTCTTT
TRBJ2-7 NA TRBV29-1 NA CSVDRARAQGIGQYF TGCAGCGTTGATAGGGCCCGAGCCCAGGGGATCGGGCAGTACTTC
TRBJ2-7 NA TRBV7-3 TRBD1 CASSPGTGHEQYF TGTGCCAGCAGCCCTGGGACAGGGCACGAGCAGTACTTC
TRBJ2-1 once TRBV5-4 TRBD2 CASSWDYSTYNEQFF TGTGCCAGCAGCTGGGACTACAGTACCTACAATGAGCAGTTCTTC
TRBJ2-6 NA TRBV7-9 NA CASSPEGGSGANVLTF TGTGCCAGCAGCCCCGAGGGGGGATCGGGGGCCAACGTCCTGACTTTC
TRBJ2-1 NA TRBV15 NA CATSRANAGGEQFF TGTGCCACCAGCAGAGCCAACGCCGGGGGTGAGCAGTTCTTC
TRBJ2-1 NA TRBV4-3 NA CASSQGLSPYNEQFF TGCGCCAGCAGCCAAGGCCTCAGTCCCTACAATGAGCAGTTCTTC
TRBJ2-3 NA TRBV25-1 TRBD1 CARGGVGTDTQYF TGTGCCAGAGGGGGCGTGGGCACAGATACGCAGTATTTT
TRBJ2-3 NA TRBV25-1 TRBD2 CASSIAGGGVKTQYF TGTGCCAGCAGCATAGCGGGAGGAGGGGTAAAAACGCAGTATTTT
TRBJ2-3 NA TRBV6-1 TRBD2 CASSEAPSGGGRTDTQYF TGTGCCAGCAGTGAAGCGCCCAGCGGCGGGGGACGCACAGATACGCAGTATTTT
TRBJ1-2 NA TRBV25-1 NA CASTGLRPSNYGYTF TGTGCCAGCACCGGACTGCGACCTTCAAACTATGGCTACACCTTC
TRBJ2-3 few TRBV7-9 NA CASSLKVRGATDTQYF TGTGCCAGCAGCTTAAAGGTTCGAGGGGCCACAGATACGCAGTATTTT
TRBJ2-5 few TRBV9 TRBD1 CASSAGTGIRETQYF TGTGCCAGCAGCGCCGGGACAGGTATTAGAGAGACCCAGTACTTC
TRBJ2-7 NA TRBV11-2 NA CASSLPGRNEQYF TGTGCCAGCAGCTTACCTGGGAGGAACGAGCAGTACTTC
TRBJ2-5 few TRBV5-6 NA CASSLPVGTQYF TGTGCCAGCAGCCTGCCGGTGGGGACCCAGTACTTC
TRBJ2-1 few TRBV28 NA CASSSQRQSYNEQFF TGTGCCAGCAGTTCACAGCGTCAGTCCTACAATGAGCAGTTCTTC
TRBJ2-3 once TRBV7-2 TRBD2 CASSVTGTSGWASTDTQYF TGTGCCAGCAGCGTAACCGGGACTAGCGGGTGGGCTAGCACAGATACGCAGTATTTT
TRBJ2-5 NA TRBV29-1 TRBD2 CSVLAGGETQYF TGCAGCGTTTTAGCGGGGGGGGAGACCCAGTACTTC
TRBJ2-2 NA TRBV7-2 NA CASSQTPWELFF TGTGCCAGCAGCCAGACACCCTGGGAGCTGTTTTTT
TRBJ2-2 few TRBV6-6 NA CASSKVKGVPGELFF TGTGCCAGCAGTAAAGTAAAGGGAGTACCCGGGGAGCTGTTTTTT
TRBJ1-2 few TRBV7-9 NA CASSSSVGYTF TGTGCCAGCAGCTCCAGTGTCGGCTACACCTTC
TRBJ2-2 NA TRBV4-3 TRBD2 CASSQELAGDSGELFF TGCGCCAGCAGCCAAGAGCTAGCGGGAGATTCCGGGGAGCTGTTTTTT
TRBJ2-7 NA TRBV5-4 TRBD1 CASSSPRQGQVYEQYF TGTGCCAGCAGCTCCCCGAGACAGGGACAGGTCTACGAGCAGTACTTC
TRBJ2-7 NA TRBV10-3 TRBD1 CAIRVNGQVYEQYF TGTGCCATCAGGGTGAACGGACAGGTTTACGAGCAGTACTTC
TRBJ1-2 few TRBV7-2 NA CASSLVGTGTGYTF TGTGCCAGCAGCTTAGTGGGAACAGGGACCGGCTACACCTTC
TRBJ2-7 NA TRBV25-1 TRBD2 CASSDGGLAGAYEQYF TGTGCCAGCAGTGACGGAGGGCTAGCGGGAGCATACGAGCAGTACTTC
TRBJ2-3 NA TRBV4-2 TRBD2 CASSPSSAGGDTQYF TGTGCCAGCAGCCCCAGCAGCGCGGGAGGAGATACGCAGTATTTT
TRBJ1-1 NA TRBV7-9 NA CASSLSPQEAFF TGTGCCAGCAGCTTAAGTCCCCAAGAAGCTTTCTTT
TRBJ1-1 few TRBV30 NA CAAVNTEAFF TGTGCCGCTGTGAACACTGAAGCTTTCTTT
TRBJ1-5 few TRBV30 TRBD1 CAANRGFPNNQPQHF TGTGCCGCGAACAGGGGATTCCCGAACAATCAGCCCCAGCATTTT
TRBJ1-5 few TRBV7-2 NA CASGDTGMDNQPQHF TGTGCCAGCGGCGATACAGGGATGGACAATCAGCCCCAGCATTTT
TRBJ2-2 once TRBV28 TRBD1 CASSLSTGIGRPNTGELFF TGTGCCAGCAGTCTCTCGACAGGGATCGGGCGGCCGAACACCGGGGAGCTGTTTTTT
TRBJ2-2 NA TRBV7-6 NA CASSQLGTHTGELFF TGTGCCAGCAGCCAACTTGGAACTCACACCGGGGAGCTGTTTTTT
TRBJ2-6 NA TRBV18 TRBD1 CASSLGQGTYSGANVLTF TGTGCCAGCTCGCTTGGACAGGGAACTTACTCTGGGGCCAACGTCCTGACTTTC
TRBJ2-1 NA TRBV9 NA CASSVPGGKQFF TGTGCCAGCAGCGTACCTGGCGGGAAGCAGTTCTTC
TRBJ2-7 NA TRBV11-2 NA CASSLDRPLSSYEQYF TGTGCCAGCAGCTTAGATCGCCCCCTCAGCTCCTACGAGCAGTACTTC
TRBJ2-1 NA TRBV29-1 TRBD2 CSGVSPGLANNEQFF TGCAGCGGGGTAAGCCCGGGACTAGCGAACAATGAGCAGTTCTTC
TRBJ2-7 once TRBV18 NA CASSPTASYEQYF TGTGCCAGCTCACCAACAGCCTCCTACGAGCAGTACTTC